One and the same sample provided the 21 T cell receptor beta chains below, sequenced in a study of blood T cells in healthy people across ages. A J-beta primer mix and a sample-barcoded 5' primer were used in a second PCR of roughly 6 to 12 cycles. One entry per CDR3 protein, called by TCRdb with MiXCR from the 5' RACE reads. The table includes hundreds of thousands of distinct CDR3 sequences, around 50% detected once. The source material was blood. Receptors were obtained from a woman older than 75 in good health.

This clonotype was seen many times. V and J are TRBV29-1 and TRBJ2-1, with D unclear. The CDR3 is 10 residues long. The V and J ends lost 3 bases and 7 bases respectively, with 4 bases between them. Germline CDR1 SQVTM, CDR2 ANQGSEA. In DNA form, the CDR3 reads TGCAGCGTTGAGAGGAATGAGCAGTTCTTC. This translates into CSVERNEQFF.

The V and J genes are TRBV12-3 or TRBV12-4 and TRBJ2-2, with D unclear. Trimming left V 10 bases short and J 4 bases short, with 16 bases between. The CDR3 covers 14 residues. CDR3 protein: CANSRESSTGELFF. The CDR3, as DNA: TGTGCCAACTCTAGAGAGAGCTCCACCGGGGAGCTGTTTTTT.

This clonotype was detected only a few times. V gene TRBV21-1 combines with J gene TRBJ2-7. TRBV21-1 constitutes a pseudogene. The CDR3 extends over 19 amino acids. The CDR3: CASSKIPELITSSYNEQYF. The CDR3 nucleotides are TGTGCCAGCAGCAAAATTCCTGAGTTAATTACAAGCTCCTACAATGAGCAGTACTTC.

The chain links TRBV28 to TRBJ1-3, with D perhaps TRBD1 (5 bases). Between the trimmed V and J ends, which lost 7 bases and 0 bases, there was a span of 22 bases. In germline, CDR1 is MDHEN, CDR2 SYDVKM. The CDR3 is made up of 18 amino acids. The CDR3 loop reads CASIPGPGLNFSGNTIYF. Written as DNA, the CDR3 is TGTGCCAGCATCCCGGGACCAGGTCTTAACTTCTCTGGAAACACCATATATTTT.

There are many counts of this clonotype. This chain links TRBV5-1 with TRBJ2-1; no reliable D call. The CDR3 has 12 amino acids. Germline V gives CDR1 SGHRS, CDR2 YFSETQ. V lost 4 bases, J lost 2 bases, and 4 bases lay in between. The CDR3 reads CASSRTYNEQFF. The CDR3 DNA reads TGCGCCAGCAGCCGGACCTACAATGAGCAGTTCTTC.

The CDR3: CASSFVRGPDNEQFF. In DNA form, the CDR3 reads TGCGCCAGCAGCTTTGTCAGGGGGCCGGACAATGAGCAGTTCTTC. V gene TRBV5-1 combines with J gene TRBJ2-1; 8 bases line up with TRBD1. The CDR3 sequence is 15 residues long. Germline trimming cut 2 bases from V and 5 bases from J; bases unmatched to any gene: 6. CDR1 SGHRS and CDR2 YFSETQ come from the germline V gene.

This clonotype was recorded a few times. This chain links TRBV12-3 or TRBV12-4 with TRBJ2-7, with D maybe TRBD2 (6 bases). Between the trimmed V and J ends, which lost 1 base and 5 bases, there was a span of 9 bases. The length of the CDR3 is 13 residues. DNA of the CDR3: TGTGCCAGCAGTTTAGGTTGGGAGGACGAGCAGTACTTC. Translating it yields CASSLGWEDEQYF.

The chain has TRBV7-9 and TRBJ2-5; no definite D call. Trimming cost V 5 bases and J 2 bases, with 15 bases left between them. This CDR3 is 15 amino acids long. CDR1 and CDR2 (germline): SEHNR, FQNEAQ (reference sequence). Written as DNA, the CDR3 is TGTGCCAGCAGCGCCGGCGGTGTTAGGCAAGAGACCCAGTACTTC. Translation gives CASSAGGVRQETQYF.

The chain employs TRBV25-1 and TRBJ1-4, with D unresolved. V lost 3 bases and J 13 bases, leaving 9 bases between the germline ends. The germline V gene encodes CDR1 MGHDK and CDR2 SYGVNS. The CDR3 loop spans 11 amino acids. CDR3 in DNA: TGTGCCAGCAGTGAGGGCGGGCCACTGTTTTTT. Translating it yields CASSEGGPLFF.

Comments on this clonotype: A clone one base away is much larger, so this may be a read error. The chain joins TRBV7-9 to TRBJ1-2, with unresolved D. This CDR3 comprises 13 residues. From germline, CDR1 is SEHNR and CDR2 FQNEAQ (reference sequence). CDR3 sequence (DNA): TGTGCCAGCAGCTCCCAGGAGGGCTATGGCTACTCCTTC. It encodes CASSSQEGYGYSF.

The table lists this clonotype with many counts. The J gene is TRBJ2-1, the V gene TRBV20-1; the D gene is possibly TRBD2 (6 bases). CDR1 is DFQATT, CDR2 SNEGSKA, per germline (reference sequence). The CDR3 totals 13 residues. Trimming took 6 bases from V and 5 from J, leaving 14 bases between them. The CDR3 loop reads CSAGDFLDNEQFF. CDR3 coding DNA: TGCAGTGCCGGGGACTTTCTCGACAATGAGCAGTTCTTC.

This clonotype was seen many times. V usage is TRBV20-1 and J usage is TRBJ2-5; D is undetermined. The V gene lost 3 bases and the J gene lost 2 bases, with 10 bases spanning the gap. Germline loops: CDR1 DFQATT, CDR2 SNEGSKA (reference sequence). This CDR3 is 13 amino acids long. DNA for the CDR3: TGCAGTGCTAGGCTCCCCCCTCAAGAGACCCAGTACTTC. Translating gives CSARLPPQETQYF.

The rearrangement uses TRBV20-1 and TRBJ2-7; 8 nucleotides line up with TRBD1. The closer fit of TRBJ2-5 to the DNA end suggests the J call may be wrong. CDR1 is DFQATT, CDR2 SNEGSKA, per germline (reference sequence). The CDR3 totals 16 residues. CDR3 DNA sequence: TGCAGTGCTAGAAAGAGACAGGGGCGGTCCGGGGAGACCCAGTACTTC. It encodes CSARKRQGRSGETQYF.

This rearrangement joins TRBV5-1 to TRBJ2-3; 11 bases fit TRBD2. V lost 2 bases and J lost 4; bases outside the gene matches: 3. CDR1 SGHRS and CDR2 YFSETQ come from the germline V gene. This CDR3 spans 15 amino acids. CDR3 in DNA: TGCGCCAGCAGCTTACTAGCGGGAGAATCAGATACGCAGTATTTT. This sequence encodes CASSLLAGESDTQYF.

The chain employs TRBV5-1 and TRBJ2-1; the match to TRBD1 covers 7 bases. The CDR3 covers 14 residues. From germline, CDR1 is SGHRS and CDR2 YFSETQ. After removal of 4 bases from V and 5 bases from J, the junction contained 6 bases not matched to a gene. The CDR3 nucleotides read TGCGCCAGCAGCAAGGGACAGAGTAACAATGAGCAGTTCTTC. Encoded protein: CASSKGQSNNEQFF.

With respect to this clonotype: Germline and junction disagree at one end, which may indicate a read error. This rearrangement joins TRBV12-3 or TRBV12-4 to TRBJ1-5; D is ambiguous. The CDR3 extends over 15 amino acids. For the CDR3, the DNA is TGTGTCAGCAGTTTAGTGGAGTGGGCCGGGCAGCCCCAGCATTTT. This gives the protein CVSSLVEWAGQPQHF.

The rearrangement uses TRBV6-1 and TRBJ2-3; possible D gene TRBD2, 5 bases. The V gene lost 1 base and the J gene lost 4 bases, with 18 bases spanning the gap. This CDR3 region has 17 residues. CDR1 MNHNS and CDR2 SASEGT come from the germline V gene. CDR3: CASSEETIPPLADTQYF. CDR3 coding DNA: TGTGCCAGCAGTGAAGAGACTATCCCCCCCTTAGCAGATACGCAGTATTTT.

The V call is TRBV20-1, the J call TRBJ2-3, with D possibly being TRBD1 or TRBD2 (5 bases each). CDR3 length: 12 amino acids. Germline V gives CDR1 DFQATT, CDR2 SNEGSKA (reference sequence). Trimming left V 2 bases short and J 10 bases short, with 13 bases between. Here the CDR3 reads CSARQGELAQYF. DNA for the CDR3: TGCAGTGCTAGACAGGGAGAGCTGGCGCAGTATTTT.

The chain carries TRBV20-1 and TRBJ1-1; TRBD1 aligns across 11 bases. V was pared by 6 bases and J by 6 bases, with 9 bases of the junction left unmatched. Germline values: CDR1 DFQATT, CDR2 SNEGSKA (reference sequence). The CDR3 is made up of 14 amino acids. DNA for the CDR3: TGCAGTGCGACCGGACAGGGGGCTTTCGCTGAAGCTTTCTTT. Amino acid sequence: CSATGQGAFAEAFF.

The chain has TRBV27 and TRBJ2-7; D perhaps matches TRBD2 (6 bases). The J call is uncertain, as TRBJ2-5 better fits the DNA end. CDR1 is MNHEY, CDR2 SMNVEV, per germline (reference sequence). The CDR3 sequence is 14 residues long. CDR3 sequence: CASSSVGAGETQYF. In DNA form, the CDR3 reads TGTGCCAGCAGTAGTGTTGGGGCGGGGGAGACCCAGTACTTC.

This clonotype was counted once. V is TRBV10-3 and J is TRBJ2-1, with 11 bases that match TRBD2. From germline, CDR1 is ENHRY and CDR2 SYGVKD. The CDR3 is 20 residues long. The J segment lost 7 bases and the V segment lost 1 base, leaving 18 bases of the junction unmatched. CDR3 protein: CAISEYLLAGGRDTQNEQFF. DNA of the CDR3: TGTGCCATCAGTGAGTACCTTCTAGCGGGAGGACGCGACACACAGAATGAGCAGTTCTTC.